What follows are 6 T cell receptor beta chains derived from one specimen sequenced in a study of vaccination effects on CD4 cells after COVID-19. For these receptors, no antigen is known. TCRdb's copy holds only in-frame clones and misses some; the assay was immunoSEQ multiplex PCR. The repertoire includes around 30,000 clones, 50% to 70% of them detected once, and around a tenth sits in the top ten. The culture ran for 10 days before CD4+ T cells were isolated. Sequencing used CD4+ T cells from PBMCs cultured without peptide, obtained before COVID-19 vaccination. The origin of the receptors is a human donor who received a COVID-19 vaccine.

J is TRBJ1-2 and V is TRBV6-5, with no clear D. Trimming pared 6 bases from V and 2 bases from J, leaving 10 bases between. Germline CDR1 and CDR2: MNHEY and SVGAGI. The CDR3 is made up of 13 amino acids. The CDR3: CASSRGSNYGYTF. The CDR3 DNA is TGTGCCAGCAGCAGAGGGTCGAACTATGGCTACACCTTC.

The V and J genes are TRBV10-3 and TRBJ1-1; possibly TRBD1 for D (5 bases). Germline V gene data show CDR1 as ENHRY and CDR2 as SYGVKD. Deletions cut 2 bases from V and 0 bases from J, with 7 bases between. There are 14 residues in the CDR3. The CDR3 is CAISEGTVNTEAFF. CDR3 DNA sequence: TGTGCCATCAGTGAGGGGACGGTGAACACTGAAGCTTTCTTT.

V and J are TRBV4-1 and TRBJ1-3; TRBD1 matches 10 bases. This CDR3 is built from 22 residues. V was pared by 3 bases and J by 0 bases, with 20 bases of the junction left unmatched. The germline gives CDR1 MGHRA, CDR2 YSYEKL. The CDR3 DNA reads TGCGCCAGCAGCCACGGACAGGGGGGACCCTATCGCGGACGAAGCTCTGGAAACACCATATATTTT. Translation gives CASSHGQGGPYRGRSSGNTIYF.

The chain carries TRBV4-1 and TRBJ1-5, with TRBD1 identical over 8 bases. V shed 2 bases and J 6 bases; nucleotides not matched to a gene: 9. CDR3 length: 16 amino acids. CDR1 and CDR2 (germline): MGHRA, YSYEKL. In DNA form, the CDR3 reads TGCGCCAGCAGCCAACCCGGACAGGGTATCGGTCAGCCCCAGCATTTT. Translated, it gives CASSQPGQGIGQPQHF.

The sample holds a few counts of this clone. The chain combines TRBV6-5 with TRBJ1-4; D gene uncertain. Looked up from germline, CDR1 is MNHEY and CDR2 is SVGAGI. V shed 6 bases and J shed 8 bases, with 10 bases lying between them. The CDR3 length is 12 residues. In nucleotides, the CDR3 is TGTGCCAGCAGCTCCCCGGGGGAAAAACTGTTTTTT. This codes for CASSSPGEKLFF.

This clone showed up just a few times. V gene TRBV19 combines with J gene TRBJ1-3; 7 bases are a match to TRBD1. This CDR3 is built from 15 residues. Germline V gene lookup returns CDR1 LNHDA and CDR2 SQIVND (reference sequence). Unmatched junction bases numbered 8, after V lost 6 bases and J lost 3 bases. The DNA for the CDR3 is TGTGCCAGTAGGAAGACAGGGAACCTTGGAAACACCATATATTTT. This translates into CASRKTGNLGNTIYF.